These 25 T cell receptor beta chains share one sample of origin, sequenced in a study of T-cell reconstitution after alpha-beta-depleted transplantation in children. Unique molecular identifiers were used in preparing the TCRbeta library. In TCRdb, the PCR reads were re-called with MiXCR into one record per CDR3 protein. Seen here are 200,000 to 250,000 distinct CDR3 sequences, roughly 11% observed once, and the top ten hold 28%. This sample comprised PBMCs, obtained before TCRalphabeta/CD19-depleted stem cell transplant. The receptors derive from a child less than two years old with acute myeloid leukemia, due to receive a stem cell transplant.

This clonotype was observed a single time. This could be a read error, since a much larger clone is one nucleotide away. The chain carries TRBV5-1 and TRBJ2-7, with D possibly being TRBD2 (5 bases). CDR1 SGHRS and CDR2 YFSETQ come from the germline V gene. V was trimmed by 6 bases and J by 5 bases, leaving 15 bases between them. The CDR3 covers 13 residues. CDR3 DNA sequence: TGCGCCAGCATCCTTCCGGGGTCCCACGAGCAGTACTTC. Amino acids: CASILPGSHEQYF.

This clonotype was counted many times. V usage is TRBV20-1 and J usage is TRBJ2-2, with D unresolved. CDR1 is DFQATT, CDR2 SNEGSKA, per germline (reference sequence). Trimming left V 3 bases short and J 6 bases short, with 8 bases between. The CDR3 has 12 residues. The chain's CDR3 is CSASLGPGELFF. For the CDR3, the DNA is TGCAGTGCTAGTCTGGGTCCCGGGGAGCTGTTTTTT.

This clonotype showed up many times. The gene calls are TRBV13 and TRBJ2-3; D not certain. The CDR3 spans 14 residues. Germline V gene sequence: CDR1 PRHDT, CDR2 FYEKMQ (reference sequence). V was shortened by 5 bases and J by 4 bases, with 13 bases between the two germline ends. The chain's CDR3 is CASSDSTGADTQYF. CDR3 in DNA: TGTGCCAGCAGCGATTCCACGGGCGCAGATACGCAGTATTTT.

This clonotype occurred many times. The DNA of the CDR3 is TGCGCCAGCAGCTTGATACAGGGACTGCGGAATGAGCAGTTCTTC. It translates to CASSLIQGLRNEQFF. The V call is TRBV5-1, the J call TRBJ2-1; D tentatively reads TRBD1 or TRBD2 (6 bases each). The CDR3 loop spans 15 amino acids. Looked up from germline, CDR1 is SGHRS and CDR2 is YFSETQ. Trimming removed 1 base from V and 7 bases from J, with 15 bases in between.

This clonotype was counted ten times or more. J is TRBJ2-1 and V is TRBV20-1; 9 bases map to TRBD2. The V gene's germline CDR1 is DFQATT and CDR2 SNEGSKA (reference sequence). The CDR3 is 15 amino acids. The CDR3 nucleotides are TGCAGCCTCATGATCGCGGGAGGGCCCAACAATGAGCAGTTCTTC. Translation: CSLMIAGGPNNEQFF.

This clonotype was detected many times. V gene TRBV20-1 combines with J gene TRBJ2-1; 11 bases map to TRBD2. Losses at the gene ends were 5 bases for V and 7 bases for J; bases not matched to a gene: 10. Germline V gives CDR1 DFQATT, CDR2 SNEGSKA (reference sequence). There are 15 residues in the CDR3. CDR3 nucleotide sequence: TGCAGTGCTGCCCGTTCTAGCGGGAGGATGAATGAGCAGTTCTTC. Translated: CSAARSSGRMNEQFF.

This clonotype was seen at least ten times. J is TRBJ2-7 and V is TRBV12-5; no clear D. The CDR3 runs 11 residues. Per germline, CDR1 LGHNT and CDR2 FRNRAP. The V gene lost 0 bases and the J gene lost 5 bases, with 2 bases spanning the gap. Here the CDR3 DNA reads TGTGCTAGTGGTTTGGTACACGAGCAGTACTTC. As protein: CASGLVHEQYF.

This clonotype has ten or more counts. The chain has TRBV7-9 and TRBJ2-1; 10 nucleotides agree with TRBD2. The V gene's germline CDR1 is SEHNR and CDR2 FQNEAQ (reference sequence). V lost 3 bases to trimming and J lost 2 bases; unmatched junction nucleotides: 1. The CDR3 contains 15 residues. CDR3 residues: CASSLGLATYNEQFF. DNA of the CDR3: TGTGCCAGCAGCTTGGGACTAGCGACCTACAATGAGCAGTTCTTC.

This clonotype was seen only a few times. The gene calls are TRBV25-1 and TRBJ2-5, with D possibly matching TRBD2 (5 bases). Looked up from germline, CDR1 is MGHDK and CDR2 is SYGVNS. V lost 0 bases and J lost 2, with 10 bases in between. This CDR3 comprises 15 residues. The CDR3 nucleotides read TGTGCCAGCAGTGAATACGGAGGACGACAAGAGACCCAGTACTTC. Protein product: CASSEYGGRQETQYF.

This clonotype was counted at least ten times. This chain connects TRBV30 to TRBJ1-2; TRBD1 might be the D (5 bases). Per the germline V gene, CDR1 is GTSNPN and CDR2 is SVGIG (reference sequence). The CDR3 extends over 14 amino acids. The V end lost 3 bases, the J end lost 3 bases, and 14 bases lay between the germline ends. The CDR3 nucleotides are TGTGCCTGGAGCCGAGGACCAGGGCACTATGGCTACACCTTC. It codes for CAWSRGPGHYGYTF. The entire variable domain, with the rest obtained from reference TRBV30 and TRBJ1-2, is as follows: SQTIHQWPATLVQPVGSPLSLECTVEGTSNPNLYWYRQAAGRGLQLLFYSVGIGQISSEVPQNLSASRPQDRQFILSSKKLLLSDSGFYLCAWSRGPGHYGYTFGSGTRLTVV.

Notes on this clonotype: Being one base from a much bigger clone, this may be a read error. This rearrangement joins TRBV3-1 to TRBJ2-6; D is perhaps TRBD1 (6 bases). Germline V gives CDR1 LGHDT, CDR2 YNNKEL (reference sequence). CDR3 length: 18 amino acids. DNA for the CDR3: TGTGCCAGCAGCCAGTCTTCGGACAGAATCTCTGGGGCCAACGCCCTGACTTTC. It encodes CASSQSSDRISGANALTF.

This clonotype has at least ten counts. The chain employs TRBV12-3 or TRBV12-4 and TRBJ2-2; D remains unclear. The CDR3 contains 14 residues. The ends were cut back, 11 bases at V and 1 base at J, with 14 bases in the middle. The CDR3 protein is CAVESLLNTGELFF. DNA of the CDR3: TGTGCCGTCGAGAGCCTTTTGAACACCGGGGAGCTGTTTTTT.

This chain joins TRBV5-1 and TRBJ2-1, with TRBD2 matching 11 bases. This CDR3 contains 15 residues. Germline-derived CDR1 and CDR2 are SGHRS and YFSETQ. With V trimmed by 1 base and J by 8 bases, 5 bases remained unmatched. The chain's CDR3 is CASSLIAGGYDEQFF. The CDR3, as DNA: TGCGCCAGCAGCTTGATAGCGGGAGGGTACGATGAGCAGTTCTTC.

This clonotype was seen repeatedly, ten times or more. This chain links TRBV5-5 with TRBJ1-5, with unresolved D. Germline V CDR1 and CDR2: SGHKS, YYEKEE (reference sequence). The CDR3 extends over 15 amino acids. V was trimmed by 1 base and J by 7 bases, leaving 15 bases between them. CDR3 residues: CASSLWDGEDQPQHF. The CDR3 nucleotides read TGTGCCAGCAGCTTGTGGGATGGGGAGGACCAGCCCCAGCATTTT.

This clonotype was recorded many times. The chain couples TRBV20-1 to TRBJ2-7; TRBD2 matches at 9 bases. Germline lookup yields CDR1 DFQATT and CDR2 SNEGSKA (reference sequence). This CDR3 is 14 amino acids long. The ends lost 1 base at V and 6 bases at J; junction bases unmatched: 7. The CDR3 reads CSARVGGRAGEQYF. DNA for the CDR3: TGCAGTGCTAGAGTTGGCGGGAGGGCTGGCGAGCAGTACTTC.

This clonotype appeared many times. The chain combines TRBV11-3 with TRBJ1-2; weak D call: TRBD1 (5 bases). V was pared by 0 bases and J by 0 bases, with 11 bases between. Germline-derived CDR1 and CDR2 are SGHNT and YENEEA. The CDR3 sequence is 16 residues long. CDR3 nucleotide sequence: TGTGCCAGCAGCTTAGAGGGGCGAGCTTCTAACTATGGCTACACCTTC. This sequence encodes CASSLEGRASNYGYTF.

This clonotype was counted ten times or more. The chain uses TRBV28 and TRBJ1-2; D gene unclear. The germline V gene has CDR1 MDHEN and CDR2 SYDVKM. The V end lost 7 bases, the J end lost 0 bases, and 9 bases lay between the germline ends. The CDR3 consists of 13 residues. CDR3 DNA sequence: TGTGCCAGCACTAATCCCGCTAACTATGGCTACACCTTC. Its translation: CASTNPANYGYTF.

This clonotype was counted ten times or more. J is TRBJ2-7 and V is TRBV5-6; 8 nucleotides match TRBD1. V trimming: 6 bases; J trimming: 3 bases; junction bases outside the gene matches: 8. Per germline, CDR1 SGHDT and CDR2 YYEEEE. The CDR3 is 14 amino acids. The CDR3 spells CASKDRERIYEQYF. CDR3 nucleotides: TGTGCCAGCAAGGACAGGGAAAGGATCTACGAGCAGTACTTC.

Many counts were recorded for this clonotype. The chain recombines TRBV7-9 with TRBJ1-3, with D unresolved. The CDR3 covers 14 residues. The ends were cut back, 5 bases at V and 8 bases at J, with 16 bases in the middle. Germline loops: CDR1 SEHNR, CDR2 FQNEAQ (reference sequence). CDR3 sequence reads: CASSPEGVFHTIYF. CDR3 bases: TGTGCCAGCAGCCCCGAGGGTGTATTTCACACCATATATTTT.

The table lists this clonotype with a few counts. V is TRBV28 and J is TRBJ1-2, with 8 bases aligning to TRBD1. There are 15 residues in the CDR3. The germline V gene has CDR1 MDHEN and CDR2 SYDVKM. V shed 6 bases, J shed 2 bases, and the junction held 8 bases outside the gene matches. The CDR3: CASRRIGQGNYGYTF. In DNA, the CDR3 is TGTGCCAGCAGAAGAATCGGACAGGGAAACTATGGCTACACCTTC.

This clonotype was seen many times. The chain joins TRBV28 to TRBJ1-3, with unresolved D. V shed 5 bases and J shed 8 bases, with 13 bases lying between them. The germline CDR1 and CDR2 sequences are MDHEN and SYDVKM. This CDR3 is built from 13 residues. The DNA of the CDR3 is TGTGCCAGCAGTCGGACCTTCGGGGACACCATATATTTT. Translation: CASSRTFGDTIYF.

This clonotype came up many times. The V gene is TRBV5-6, the J gene TRBJ2-7; 13 positions match TRBD2. CDR1 is SGHDT and CDR2 is YYEEEE in the germline V gene. CDR3 length: 16 amino acids. Losses at the gene ends were 6 bases for V and 3 bases for J; bases not matched to a gene: 9. CDR3 DNA sequence: TGTGCCAGCATCGCATCCGGGACTAGCGGGATCTACGAGCAGTACTTC. The encoded protein is CASIASGTSGIYEQYF. The whole variable domain, remainder taken from reference TRBV5-6 and TRBJ2-7, is DAGVTQSPTHLIKTRGQQVTLRCSPKSGHDTVSWYQQALGQGPQFIFQYYEEEERQRGNFPDRFSGHQFPNYSSELNVNALLLGDSALYLCASIASGTSGIYEQYFGPGTRLTVT.

This clonotype occurred many times. The chain combines TRBV20-1 with TRBJ1-2; perhaps TRBD1 as D (5 bases). Trimming shortened V by 1 base and J by 5 bases, and 17 bases separated the two germline ends. The CDR3 is 15 amino acids. Germline V gives CDR1 DFQATT, CDR2 SNEGSKA (reference sequence). The DNA of the CDR3 is TGCAGTGCTAGAGGCAGTGGGCAGGGAGTTTATGGCTACACCTTC. Amino acid sequence: CSARGSGQGVYGYTF.

This clonotype was recorded many times. The V and J genes are TRBV20-1 and TRBJ1-5; TRBD1 matches at 8 bases. V shed 4 bases, J shed 10 bases, and the junction held 9 bases outside the gene matches. There are 13 residues in the CDR3. From germline, CDR1 is DFQATT and CDR2 SNEGSKA (reference sequence). In DNA form, the CDR3 reads TGCAGTGCTAATCCTCTTACAGGGGGACCCCAGCATTTT. This gives the protein CSANPLTGGPQHF.

A note on this clonotype: A read error may produce the germline difference seen at one junction end. The V call is TRBV20-1, the J call TRBJ2-7; 10 bases fit TRBD2. Germline CDR1 DFQATT, CDR2 SNEGSKA (reference sequence). The CDR3 runs 15 residues. This chain's CDR3 is CSAPQAGGSSYEQHF. The CDR3 DNA sequence: TGCAGTGCTCCTCAAGCGGGGGGGAGCTCCTACGAGCAACACTTC.